This TCR beta chain emerged from a study of blood T cell repertoires in COVID-19. Study in general: T cells, B-cell-depleted T cells, or PBMCs provided the cDNA or gDNA that served as material.

Some clones are missing from TCRdb's copy, which holds only in-frame ones; the method was immunoSEQ multiplex PCR. This table holds about 200,000 clones, roughly four fifths found once. In terms of age and location, participants ranged from about 18 to 89 years and lived in roughly 22 US areas. Participant-given clinical history determined each cohort assignment. The TCR sequence derives from a man aged 35 to 55 who had recovered from COVID-19. The sequencing input was PBMCs or T cells enriched from blood (not recorded which).

CDR3 DNA: TGTGCCAGATCCCCCGGGACAGGGGGTCCATATAGCAATCAGCCCCAGCATTTT. Translating gives CARSPGTGGPYSNQPQHF. The chain employs TRBV5-3 and TRBJ1-5, with 11 nucleotides matching TRBD1. TRBV5-3 is an ORF for which the function is uncertain. The CDR3 loop spans 18 amino acids. The trim removed 7 bases at V and 0 bases at J, leaving 12 bases unmatched.